The 24 T cell receptor beta chains given below trace back to one sample, sequenced in a study of blood T cell repertoires in COVID-19. Clones were read by immunoSEQ multiplex PCR, and TCRdb kept only the in-frame ones, dropping some. Of 320,000 or so clones in the sample, around 90% were seen once. The sequencing sample was made of PBMCs or T cells enriched from blood (not recorded which). The source of these receptors is a man in his 60s who had recovered from COVID-19.

V gene TRBV6-5 combines with J gene TRBJ2-4, with D tentatively TRBD1 (6 bases). Trimming stripped 7 bases from V and 1 base from J, with 11 bases between. The CDR3 sequence is 14 residues long. CDR1 and CDR2 (germline): MNHEY, SVGAGI. CDR3 protein: CASKQGRAKNIQYF. As DNA, the CDR3 is TGTGCCAGCAAACAGGGTCGTGCCAAAAACATTCAGTACTTC.

The chain recombines TRBV5-5 with TRBJ1-2, with a possible D match to TRBD1 (5 bases). The CDR3 contains 12 residues. Trimming stripped 7 bases from V and 7 bases from J, with 14 bases between. CDR1 is SGHKS, CDR2 YYEKEE, per germline (reference sequence). CDR3 residues: CASQQARSGYTF. Here the CDR3 DNA reads TGTGCCAGCCAACAGGCGAGGAGTGGCTACACCTTC.

V gene TRBV28 combines with J gene TRBJ2-2; 10 bases align to TRBD1. V lost 6 bases and J lost 4; bases outside the gene matches: 2. The CDR3 contains 14 residues. Germline CDR1 MDHEN, CDR2 SYDVKM. The CDR3 loop reads CASRGQGTTGELFF. CDR3 in DNA: TGTGCCAGCAGGGGACAGGGGACCACCGGGGAGCTGTTTTTT.

The chain has TRBV9 and TRBJ1-3; D gene unclear. Trimming took 0 bases from V and 4 from J, leaving 14 bases between them. The CDR3 length is 16 residues. Germline CDR1 is SGDLS and CDR2 is YYNGEE. The CDR3 nucleotides read TGTGCCAGCAGCGTAGCAGGAGGAGCCCAGGGAAACACCATATATTTT. Translation: CASSVAGGAQGNTIYF. The entire variable domain, with the rest obtained from reference TRBV9 and TRBJ1-3, is as follows: DSGVTQTPKHLITATGQRVTLRCSPRSGDLSVYWYQQSLDQGLQFLIQYYNGEERAKGNILERFSAQQFPDLHSELNLSSLELGDSALYFCASSVAGGAQGNTIYFGEGSWLTVV.

The gene calls are TRBV7-2 and TRBJ2-1; 11 bases match TRBD2. Germline V lookup: CDR1 SGHTA, CDR2 FQGNSA. V was pared by 2 bases and J by 3 bases, with 3 bases of the junction left unmatched. The CDR3 runs 16 residues. The CDR3 coding sequence is TGTGCCAGCAGCTTACAGGGGACTAGCGGCTACAATGAGCAGTTCTTC. As protein: CASSLQGTSGYNEQFF.

This chain links TRBV7-2 with TRBJ2-5; weak D call: TRBD1 (8 bases). CDR3 length: 18 amino acids. V was cut by 5 bases and J by 9 bases, with 31 bases left in between. CDR1 SGHTA and CDR2 FQGNSA come from the germline V gene. As DNA, the CDR3 is TGTGCCAGCAGCCCTCAGGGGTACAGGGGGGGCTTCCAAGGGGCCCAGTACTTC. Amino acids: CASSPQGYRGGFQGAQYF.

This sequence joins TRBV28 and TRBJ1-4; no clear D. This CDR3 has 13 amino acids. V was pared by 7 bases and J by 5 bases, with 11 bases between. Germline lookup yields CDR1 MDHEN and CDR2 SYDVKM. The CDR3 DNA is TGTGCCAGCAATCGGGAGGTAAATGAAAAACTGTTTTTT. Protein sequence: CASNREVNEKLFF.

This chain joins TRBV4-2 and TRBJ1-1; D gene unclear. The CDR3 extends over 14 amino acids. The V end was cut by 0 bases, the J end by 11 bases, with 16 bases between. Germline V CDR1 and CDR2: LGHNA, YNFKEQ. CDR3 sequence (DNA): TGTGCCAGCAGCCAAGAGGTCAGGCACCGTGAGGCTTTCTTT. Translation: CASSQEVRHREAFF.

The CDR3 nucleotides are TGTGCCAGCAGCGGAGGGACAGGAAGCTCCTACGAGCAGTACTTC. It codes for CASSGGTGSSYEQYF. The rearrangement uses TRBV11-3 and TRBJ2-7; 8 nucleotides line up with TRBD1. The germline V gene has CDR1 SGHNT and CDR2 YENEEA. The CDR3 is made up of 15 amino acids. V was pared by 5 bases and J by 0 bases, with 6 bases of the junction left unmatched.

This clone has more than one count but fewer than ten. V gene TRBV12-3 or TRBV12-4 combines with J gene TRBJ1-2, with a possible D match to TRBD1 (5 bases). This CDR3 contains 13 residues. V gave up 1 base and J gave up 4 bases, with 7 bases separating them. The CDR3 region is CASSLGQPYGYTF. CDR3 in DNA: TGTGCCAGCAGTTTAGGACAGCCCTATGGCTACACCTTC.

The chain has TRBV28 and TRBJ1-3; 7 nucleotides agree with TRBD1. The CDR3 length is 13 residues. The germline gives CDR1 MDHEN, CDR2 SYDVKM. J lost 2 bases, V lost 11 bases, and 6 bases had no gene match. CDR3 region: CAGSTGTGNTIYF. The DNA for the CDR3 is TGTGCCGGGTCGACAGGGACTGGAAACACCATATATTTT.

V and J are TRBV24-1 and TRBJ2-1, with 11 bases lining up with TRBD1. The length of the CDR3 is 16 residues. Germline V gene data show CDR1 as KGHDR and CDR2 as SFDVKD. V trimming: 1 base; J trimming: 12 bases; junction bases outside the gene matches: 10. The CDR3 protein is CATSDFRTGGDKRQFF. In DNA, the CDR3 is TGTGCCACCAGTGATTTCCGGACAGGGGGCGACAAGCGGCAGTTCTTC.

V is TRBV5-1 and J is TRBJ2-1; 9 positions agree with TRBD1. CDR1 and CDR2 (germline): SGHRS, YFSETQ. CDR3 size: 15 residues. J lost 3 bases, V lost 7 bases, and 8 bases had no gene match. As DNA, the CDR3 is TGCGCCAGCGGGAGAGACAGGGGGAACTACAATGAGCAGTTCTTC. Protein sequence: CASGRDRGNYNEQFF.

This sequence joins TRBV5-4 and TRBJ2-2; TRBD1 matches 8 bases. This CDR3 is built from 15 residues. V lost 4 bases to trimming and J lost 3 bases; unmatched junction nucleotides: 5. Per the germline V gene, CDR1 is SGHNT and CDR2 is YYREEE (reference sequence). The CDR3 loop is CASSQKTGDTGELFF. The CDR3 region has the DNA TGTGCCAGCAGCCAGAAGACAGGGGACACCGGGGAGCTGTTTTTT.

The rearrangement links TRBV19 to TRBJ2-7; D uncertain. Germline V gives CDR1 LNHDA, CDR2 SQIVND (reference sequence). With 4 bases removed from V and 0 bases from J, the gap between germline ends came to 16 bases. The CDR3 spans 16 residues. DNA for the CDR3: TGTGCCAGTAGTAATCAGGCAATGACAAGCTCCTACGAGCAGTACTTC. Translated: CASSNQAMTSSYEQYF.

V usage is TRBV28 and J usage is TRBJ1-2, with 7 bases that match TRBD1. Germline V gene lookup returns CDR1 MDHEN and CDR2 SYDVKM. The CDR3 loop spans 17 amino acids. The V and J ends lost 5 bases and 7 bases, in that order; junction bases with no gene match: 19. CDR3 DNA sequence: TGTGCCAGCAGTCCACAACCCCGGGCAGGGGGTCCTCGTGGCTACACCTTC. Its translation: CASSPQPRAGGPRGYTF.

The J gene is TRBJ2-7, the V gene TRBV4-3, with 8 nucleotides matching TRBD2. CDR1 and CDR2 (germline): LGHNA, YSLEER. This CDR3 is 17 amino acids long. V was clipped by 0 bases and J by 1 base; unmatched bases: 8. The CDR3 reads CASSQDLPGGSSYEQYF. The CDR3 region has the DNA TGCGCCAGCAGCCAAGATTTACCGGGAGGGAGTTCCTACGAGCAGTACTTC.

CDR3 protein: CASSSGETQYF. In nucleotides, the CDR3 is TGTGCCAGCAGCTCGGGGGAGACCCAGTACTTC. The chain uses TRBV7-9 and TRBJ2-5, with D maybe TRBD2 (5 bases). Germline lookup yields CDR1 SEHNR and CDR2 FQNEAQ (reference sequence). The CDR3 has 11 amino acids. V was shortened by 4 bases and J by 5 bases, with 5 bases between the two germline ends.

The V and J genes are TRBV19 and TRBJ1-1, with TRBD1 matching over 10 bases. The germline gives CDR1 LNHDA, CDR2 SQIVND (reference sequence). The CDR3 is 16 residues long. V shed 5 bases and J 11 bases; nucleotides not matched to a gene: 17. CDR3 bases: TGTGCCAGTAGTCTCCGGGACAGGGGTGGTGGTGGTTTGGCTTTCTTT. Translation: CASSLRDRGGGGLAFF.

This clone came up once. This sequence joins TRBV7-9 and TRBJ1-1; no firm D call. Germline V gene data show CDR1 as SEHNR and CDR2 as FQNEAQ (reference sequence). The CDR3 runs to 14 residues. The ends were cut back, 3 bases at V and 5 bases at J, with 13 bases in the middle. The CDR3 coding sequence is TGTGCCAGCAGCTTCGCGCAAGCGAGTACTGAAGCTTTCTTT. Protein sequence: CASSFAQASTEAFF.

V is TRBV27 and J is TRBJ2-5; perhaps TRBD1 as D (6 bases). CDR1 and CDR2 from the germline V gene are MNHEY and SMNVEV (reference sequence). This CDR3 has 14 amino acids. V lost 2 bases, J lost 4 bases, and 11 bases lay in between. The chain's CDR3 is CASSLMGAGETQYF. The CDR3 bases are TGTGCCAGCAGTTTAATGGGGGCCGGAGAGACCCAGTACTTC.

The chain recombines TRBV7-2 with TRBJ2-6; possibly TRBD1 for D (6 bases). The germline V and J ends were trimmed by 6 bases and 4 bases, with 10 bases remaining between them. CDR1 is SGHTA and CDR2 is FQGNSA in the germline V gene. The CDR3 has 14 residues. The CDR3 is CASRQGTGANVLTF. The DNA of the CDR3 is TGTGCCAGCAGACAGGGTACAGGGGCCAACGTCCTGACTTTC.

The CDR3 DNA reads as TGTGCCAGTAGTATTAATTCAGGGAACTACGAGCAGTACTTC. This translates into CASSINSGNYEQYF. The rearrangement links TRBV19 to TRBJ2-7; D possibly corresponds to TRBD1 (5 bases). This CDR3 region has 14 residues. Deletions cut 3 bases from V and 3 bases from J, with 12 bases between. Germline V gene lookup returns CDR1 LNHDA and CDR2 SQIVND (reference sequence).

V usage is TRBV19 and J usage is TRBJ2-1, with 13 bases fitting TRBD2. This CDR3 region has 16 residues. V dropped 6 bases and J dropped 8; count of bases not matched to a gene: 10. Per the germline V gene, CDR1 is LNHDA and CDR2 is SQIVND (reference sequence). CDR3 region: CASRHGLAGVWDEQFF. Here the CDR3 DNA reads TGTGCCAGTAGACACGGACTAGCGGGAGTCTGGGATGAGCAGTTCTTC. Using reference TRBV19 and TRBJ2-1 for the parts outside the CDR3, the full variable domain is DGGITQSPKYLFRKEGQNVTLSCEQNLNHDAMYWYRQDPGQGLRLIYYSQIVNDFQKGDIAEGYSVSREKKESFPLTVTSAQKNPTAFYLCASRHGLAGVWDEQFFGPGTRLTVL.